This TCR beta chain was recorded in a study of blood T cell repertoires in COVID-19. Across the whole study: Specimens from acute and convalescent COVID-19 originated in the United States, Italy and Spain. In each case, the material was cDNA or gDNA derived from T cells, B-cell-depleted T cells, or PBMCs.

This CDR3 is 18 amino acids long. CDR1 and CDR2 from the germline V gene are LNHNV and YYDKDF (reference sequence). Enrolled during active infection, Seattle patients were then followed longitudinally. Comments on this clone: At one boundary the junction diverges from the germline segment, which might be a read error.

TCRdb keeps only in-frame clones here, not all; method: immunoSEQ multiplex PCR. Of 200,000 to 300,000 clones listed, approximately 91% are singletons. This TCR was recovered from a young man with COVID-19, enrolled during active disease. The V call is TRBV15, the J call TRBJ1-4, with 10 bases lining up with TRBD1. Input material: peripheral blood. The CDR3 region is CATSRGQGAQVPNEKLFF. The CDR3 DNA sequence: TGTGCCACCAGCAGAGGACAGGGGGCCCAGGTCCCTAACGAAAAACTGTTTTTT.